A single sample is the source of the 9 T cell receptor beta chains below, sequenced in a study of T-cell memory formation after mild COVID-19. TCRdb itself ran the 5' RACE reads through MiXCR, one entry per CDR3 protein. The sample shows nearly 350,000 distinct CDR3 sequences, approximately 12% of them seen only once. Sequencing input: PBMCs or a T cell subset sorted from them (not recorded which). Receptors were obtained from a man aged 18-30 years who had mild COVID-19 (a few samples of this study predate the infection). Cell type and time point are not known.

This sequence joins TRBV20-1 and TRBJ1-5; no clear D. CDR1 is DFQATT and CDR2 is SNEGSKA in the germline V gene (reference sequence). V lost 6 bases and J lost 4, with 16 bases in between. The CDR3 loop spans 14 amino acids. The CDR3 bases are TGCAGTGCGGATTTGGGCATAAGGAATCAGCCCCAGCATTTT. As protein: CSADLGIRNQPQHF.

The chain joins TRBV20-1 to TRBJ2-1, with 14 bases matching TRBD2. Trimming at V came to 5 bases and at J to 8 bases, leaving 8 bases not matched to a gene. Germline V gene data show CDR1 as DFQATT and CDR2 as SNEGSKA (reference sequence). This CDR3 contains 15 residues. The DNA of the CDR3 is TGCAGTGCTGGCCCCGGGACTAGCGGGGGTTATGAGCAGTTCTTC. Translated: CSAGPGTSGGYEQFF.

The genes are TRBV11-2 and TRBJ2-5; a weak D match, TRBD2 (5 bases). Trimming took 4 bases from V and 5 from J, leaving 17 bases between them. CDR1 SGHAT and CDR2 FQNNGV come from the germline V gene. The CDR3 has 15 residues. The CDR3 nucleotides read TGTGCCAGCAGCTCCCGGGGAGTCCCTGGGGAGACCCAGTACTTC. It translates to CASSSRGVPGETQYF.

In its sample, this clonotype was seen many times. The chain has TRBV9 and TRBJ1-2; TRBD1 agrees at 9 bases. The CDR3 totals 15 residues. J lost 4 bases, V lost 3 bases, and 7 bases had no gene match. CDR1 SGDLS and CDR2 YYNGEE come from the germline V gene. This chain's CDR3 is CASSEGQGPFYGYTF. CDR3 sequence (DNA): TGTGCCAGCAGCGAGGGACAGGGACCTTTCTATGGCTACACCTTC.

V usage is TRBV7-2 and J usage is TRBJ1-3, with 7 nucleotides matching TRBD1. The germline V gene encodes CDR1 SGHTA and CDR2 FQGNSA. V lost 1 base to trimming and J lost 0 bases; unmatched junction nucleotides: 0. The CDR3 runs to 15 residues. The CDR3 is CASSLDRGSGNTIYF. CDR3 in DNA: TGTGCCAGCAGCTTAGACAGGGGCTCTGGAAACACCATATATTTT.

This clonotype was counted only a few times. The chain couples TRBV6-5 to TRBJ2-6; D is uncertain. The ends were cut back, 2 bases at V and 3 bases at J, with 5 bases in the middle. The CDR3 consists of 14 residues. The germline V gene has CDR1 MNHEY and CDR2 SVGAGI. CDR3 residues: CASSYTSGANVLTF. DNA of the CDR3: TGTGCCAGCAGTTACACGAGTGGGGCCAACGTCCTGACTTTC.

The table lists this clonotype with a few counts. The chain uses TRBV29-1 and TRBJ2-5, with D perhaps being TRBD1 or TRBD2 (6 bases each). Germline CDR1 SQVTM, CDR2 ANQGSEA. The CDR3 covers 15 residues. The V end was cut by 4 bases, the J end by 5 bases, with 20 bases between. The CDR3 nucleotides are TGCAGCGTTGCCCGTCCCCCGGGGGCTCTGGAGACCCAGTACTTC. Amino acid sequence: CSVARPPGALETQYF.

A few counts support this clonotype. The J gene is TRBJ1-1, the V gene TRBV12-3 or TRBV12-4, with 10 bases matching TRBD1. The CDR3 is 17 residues long. J was trimmed by 0 bases and V by 6 bases; bases with no gene match: 10. Here the CDR3 reads CASRLPGTGALNTEAFF. In DNA form, the CDR3 reads TGTGCCAGCAGACTTCCCGGGACAGGGGCCCTGAACACTGAAGCTTTCTTT.

This clonotype has a handful of counts. The chain has TRBV7-2 and TRBJ1-5, with no clear D. Germline V gene sequence: CDR1 SGHTA, CDR2 FQGNSA. The CDR3 sequence is 13 residues long. V lost 5 bases and J 1 base, leaving 6 bases between the germline ends. As DNA, the CDR3 is TGTGCCAGCAGCCCATCCAGCAATCAGCCCCAGCATTTT. Its translation is CASSPSSNQPQHF.